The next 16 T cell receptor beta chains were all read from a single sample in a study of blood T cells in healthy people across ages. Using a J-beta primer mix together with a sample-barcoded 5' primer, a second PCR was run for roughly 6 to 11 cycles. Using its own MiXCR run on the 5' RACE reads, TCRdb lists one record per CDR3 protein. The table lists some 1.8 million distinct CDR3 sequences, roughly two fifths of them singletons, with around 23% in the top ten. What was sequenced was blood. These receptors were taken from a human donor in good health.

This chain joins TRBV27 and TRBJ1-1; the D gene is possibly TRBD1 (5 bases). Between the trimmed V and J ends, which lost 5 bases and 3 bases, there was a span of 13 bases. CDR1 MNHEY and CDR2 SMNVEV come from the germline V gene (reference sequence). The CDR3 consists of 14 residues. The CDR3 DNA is TGTGCCAGCAGTACAGAGGCGGGGGACACTGAAGCTTTCTTT. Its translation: CASSTEAGDTEAFF.

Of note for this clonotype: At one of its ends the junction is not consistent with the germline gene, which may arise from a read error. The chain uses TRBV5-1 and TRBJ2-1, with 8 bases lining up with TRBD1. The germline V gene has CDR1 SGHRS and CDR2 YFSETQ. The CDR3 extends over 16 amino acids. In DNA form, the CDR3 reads TGCGCCAGCAGCCCCAGACAGGGGCCCTCCTATAATGAGCAGTTCTTC. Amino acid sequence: CASSPRQGPSYNEQFF.

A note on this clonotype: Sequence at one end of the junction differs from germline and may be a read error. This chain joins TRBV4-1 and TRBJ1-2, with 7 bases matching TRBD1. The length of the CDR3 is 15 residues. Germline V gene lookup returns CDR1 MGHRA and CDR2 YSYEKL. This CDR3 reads CASNQDGTAPYGYTF. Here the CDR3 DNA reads TGCGCCAGCAACCAAGACGGGACAGCCCCATATGGCTACACCTTC.

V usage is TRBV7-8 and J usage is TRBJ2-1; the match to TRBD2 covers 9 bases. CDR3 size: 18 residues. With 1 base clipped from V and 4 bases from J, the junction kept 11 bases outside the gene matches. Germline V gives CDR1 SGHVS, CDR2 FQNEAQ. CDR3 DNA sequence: TGTGCCAGCAGCTTAGAGCCACCGGTAGCGGGGGTATACAATGAGCAGTTCTTC. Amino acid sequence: CASSLEPPVAGVYNEQFF.

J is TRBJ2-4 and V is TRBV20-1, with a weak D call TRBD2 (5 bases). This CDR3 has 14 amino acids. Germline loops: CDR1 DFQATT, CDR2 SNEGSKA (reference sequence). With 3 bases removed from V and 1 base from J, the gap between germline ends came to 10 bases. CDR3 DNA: TGCAGTGCTAGTTCCCCGGGGGCCAAAAACATTCAGTACTTC. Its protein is CSASSPGAKNIQYF.

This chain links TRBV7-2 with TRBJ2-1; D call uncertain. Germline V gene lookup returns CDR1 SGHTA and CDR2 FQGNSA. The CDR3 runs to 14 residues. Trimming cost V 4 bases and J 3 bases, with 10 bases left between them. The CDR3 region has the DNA TGTGCCAGCAGCTCCGACCCCAGCTACAATGAGCAGTTCTTC. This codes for CASSSDPSYNEQFF.

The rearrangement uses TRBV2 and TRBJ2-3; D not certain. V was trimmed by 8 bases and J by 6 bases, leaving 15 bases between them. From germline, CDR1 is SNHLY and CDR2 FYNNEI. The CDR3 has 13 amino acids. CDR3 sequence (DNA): TGTGCCAGCGGCCTTAACCCTTGGGATACGCAGTATTTT. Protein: CASGLNPWDTQYF.

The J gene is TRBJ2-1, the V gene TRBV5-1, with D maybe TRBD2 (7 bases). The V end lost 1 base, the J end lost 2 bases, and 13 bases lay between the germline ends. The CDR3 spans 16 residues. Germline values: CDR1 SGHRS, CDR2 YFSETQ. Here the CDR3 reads CASSLFGGATYNEQFF. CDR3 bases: TGCGCCAGCAGCTTGTTTGGGGGGGCTACCTACAATGAGCAGTTCTTC.

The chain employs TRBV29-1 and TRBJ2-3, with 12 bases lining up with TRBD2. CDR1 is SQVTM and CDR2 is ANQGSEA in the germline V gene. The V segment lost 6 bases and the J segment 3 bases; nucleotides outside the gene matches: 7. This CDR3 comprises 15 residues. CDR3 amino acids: CSVALAGGLTDTQYF. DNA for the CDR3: TGCAGCGTAGCCCTAGCGGGGGGGCTAACAGATACGCAGTATTTT.

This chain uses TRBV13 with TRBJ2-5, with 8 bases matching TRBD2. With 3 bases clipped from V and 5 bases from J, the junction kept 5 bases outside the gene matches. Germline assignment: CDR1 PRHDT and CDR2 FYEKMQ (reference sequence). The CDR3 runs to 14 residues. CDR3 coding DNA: TGTGCCAGCAGCTTGGGACTAGTAGTCGAGACCCAGTACTTC. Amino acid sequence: CASSLGLVVETQYF. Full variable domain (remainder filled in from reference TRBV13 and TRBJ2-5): AAGVIQSPRHLIKEKRETATLKCYPIPRHDTVYWYQQGPGQDPQFLISFYEKMQSDKGSIPDRFSAQQFSDYHSELNMSSLELGDSALYFCASSLGLVVETQYFGPGTRLLVL.

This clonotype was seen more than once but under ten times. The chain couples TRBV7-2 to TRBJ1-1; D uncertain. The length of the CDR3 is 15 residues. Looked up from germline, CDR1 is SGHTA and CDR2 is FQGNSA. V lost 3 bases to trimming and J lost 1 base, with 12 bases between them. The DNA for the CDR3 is TGTGCCAGCAGCTTCCTGGGTGCCGCGAACACTGAAGCTTTCTTT. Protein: CASSFLGAANTEAFF.

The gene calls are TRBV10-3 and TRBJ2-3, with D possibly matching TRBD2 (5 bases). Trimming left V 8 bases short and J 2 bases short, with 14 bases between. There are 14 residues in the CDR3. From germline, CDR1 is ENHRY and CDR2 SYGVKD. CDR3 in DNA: TGTGCCATCCGGGTGTGGGGAGACACAGATACGCAGTATTTT. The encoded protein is CAIRVWGDTDTQYF.

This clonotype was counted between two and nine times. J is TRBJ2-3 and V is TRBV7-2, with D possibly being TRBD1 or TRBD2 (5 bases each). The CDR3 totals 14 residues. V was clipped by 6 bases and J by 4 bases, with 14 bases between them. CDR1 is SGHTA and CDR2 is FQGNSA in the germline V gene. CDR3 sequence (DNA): TGTGCCAGCAGTACCCCGAGGGGTCCAGATACGCAGTATTTT. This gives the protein CASSTPRGPDTQYF. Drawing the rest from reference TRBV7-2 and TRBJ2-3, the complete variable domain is GAGVSQSPSNKVTEKGKDVELRCDPISGHTALYWYRQSLGQGLEFLIYFQGNSAPDKSGLPSDRFSAERTGGSVSTLTIQRTQQEDSAVYLCASSTPRGPDTQYFGPGTRLTVL.

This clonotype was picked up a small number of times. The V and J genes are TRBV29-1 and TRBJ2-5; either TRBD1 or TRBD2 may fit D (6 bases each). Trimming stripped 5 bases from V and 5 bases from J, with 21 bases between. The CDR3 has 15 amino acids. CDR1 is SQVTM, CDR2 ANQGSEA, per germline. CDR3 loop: CSVIVVGGGRETQYF. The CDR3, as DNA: TGCAGCGTTATTGTGGTTGGTGGGGGGCGGGAGACCCAGTACTTC.

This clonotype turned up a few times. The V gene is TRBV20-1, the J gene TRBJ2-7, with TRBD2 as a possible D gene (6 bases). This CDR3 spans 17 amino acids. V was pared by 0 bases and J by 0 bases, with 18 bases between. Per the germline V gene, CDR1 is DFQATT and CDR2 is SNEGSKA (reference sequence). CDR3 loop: CSARDRGWGPLSYEQYF. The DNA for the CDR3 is TGCAGTGCTAGAGATCGGGGGTGGGGCCCGCTCTCCTACGAGCAGTACTTC.

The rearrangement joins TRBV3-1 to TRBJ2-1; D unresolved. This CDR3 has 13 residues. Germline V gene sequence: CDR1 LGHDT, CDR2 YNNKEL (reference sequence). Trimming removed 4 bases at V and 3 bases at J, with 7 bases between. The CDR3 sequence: CASSLNLYNEQFF. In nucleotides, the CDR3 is TGTGCCAGCAGCCTCAACCTCTACAATGAGCAGTTCTTC.